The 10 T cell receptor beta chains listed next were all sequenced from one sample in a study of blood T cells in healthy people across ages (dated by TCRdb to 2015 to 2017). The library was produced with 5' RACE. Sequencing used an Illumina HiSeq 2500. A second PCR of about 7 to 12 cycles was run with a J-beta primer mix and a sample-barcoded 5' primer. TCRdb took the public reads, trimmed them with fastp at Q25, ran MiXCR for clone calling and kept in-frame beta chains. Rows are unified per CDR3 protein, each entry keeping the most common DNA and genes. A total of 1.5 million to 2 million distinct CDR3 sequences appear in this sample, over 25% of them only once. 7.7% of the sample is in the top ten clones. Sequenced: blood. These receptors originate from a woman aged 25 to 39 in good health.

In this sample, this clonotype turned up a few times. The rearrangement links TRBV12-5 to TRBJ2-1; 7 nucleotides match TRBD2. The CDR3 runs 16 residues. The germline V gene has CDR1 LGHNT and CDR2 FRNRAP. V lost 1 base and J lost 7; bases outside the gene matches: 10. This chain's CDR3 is CASGLGGRGGPNEQFF. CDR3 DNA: TGTGCTAGTGGTTTGGGAGGGAGGGGAGGGCCGAATGAGCAGTTCTTC.

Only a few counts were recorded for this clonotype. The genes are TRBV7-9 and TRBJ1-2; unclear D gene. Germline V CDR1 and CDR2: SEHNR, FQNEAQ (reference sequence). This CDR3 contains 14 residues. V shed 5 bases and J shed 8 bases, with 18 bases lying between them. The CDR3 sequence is CASSPPNAAGGYTF. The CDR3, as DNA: TGTGCCAGCAGCCCGCCTAATGCAGCGGGGGGCTACACCTTC.

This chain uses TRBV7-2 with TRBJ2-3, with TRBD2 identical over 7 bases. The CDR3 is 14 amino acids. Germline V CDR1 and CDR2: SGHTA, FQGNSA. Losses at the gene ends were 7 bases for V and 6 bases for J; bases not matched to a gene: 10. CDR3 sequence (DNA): TGTGCCAGCATCCTTGCGGGAGCCCTCGATACGCAGTATTTT. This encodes CASILAGALDTQYF.

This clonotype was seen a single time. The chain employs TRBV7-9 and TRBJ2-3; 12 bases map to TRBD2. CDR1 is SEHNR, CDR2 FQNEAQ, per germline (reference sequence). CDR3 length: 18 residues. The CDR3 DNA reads TGTGTCTCCCTTCGAGTGACTAGCGGGGGTACCAGCACAGATACGCAGTATTTT. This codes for CVSLRVTSGGTSTDTQYF.

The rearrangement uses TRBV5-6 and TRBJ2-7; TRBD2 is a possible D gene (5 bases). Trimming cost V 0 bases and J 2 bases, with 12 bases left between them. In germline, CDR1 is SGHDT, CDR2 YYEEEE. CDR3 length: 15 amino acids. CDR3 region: CASSLGPGSTYEQYF. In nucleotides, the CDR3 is TGTGCCAGCAGCTTGGGGCCGGGGTCCACCTACGAGCAGTACTTC.

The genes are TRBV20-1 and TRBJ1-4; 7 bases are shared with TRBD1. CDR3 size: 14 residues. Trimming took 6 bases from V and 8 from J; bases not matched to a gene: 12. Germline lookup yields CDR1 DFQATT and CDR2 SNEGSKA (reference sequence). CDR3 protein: CSAGNRGDSEKLFF. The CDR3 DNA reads TGCAGTGCGGGGAACAGGGGCGACTCCGAAAAACTGTTTTTT.

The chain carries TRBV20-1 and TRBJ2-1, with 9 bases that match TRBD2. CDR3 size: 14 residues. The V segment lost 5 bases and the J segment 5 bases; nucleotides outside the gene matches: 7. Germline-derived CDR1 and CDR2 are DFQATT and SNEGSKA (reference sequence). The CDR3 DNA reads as TGCAGTGCTGGTTTAGCGGGAGTCCACAATGAGCAGTTCTTC. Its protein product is CSAGLAGVHNEQFF.

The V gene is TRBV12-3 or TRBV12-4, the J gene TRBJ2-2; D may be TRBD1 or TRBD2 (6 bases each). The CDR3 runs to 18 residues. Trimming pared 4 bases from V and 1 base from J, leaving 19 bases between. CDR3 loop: CASSSQGGREVNTGELFF. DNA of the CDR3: TGTGCCAGCAGTTCTCAAGGGGGTAGGGAGGTGAACACCGGGGAGCTGTTTTTT.

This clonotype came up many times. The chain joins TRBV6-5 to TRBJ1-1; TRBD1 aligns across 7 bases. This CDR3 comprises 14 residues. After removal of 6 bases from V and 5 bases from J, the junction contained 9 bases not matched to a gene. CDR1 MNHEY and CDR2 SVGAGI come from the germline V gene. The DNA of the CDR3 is TGTGCCAGCAGGCCGCCGGGGACAGCGACTGAAGCTTTCTTT. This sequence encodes CASRPPGTATEAFF.

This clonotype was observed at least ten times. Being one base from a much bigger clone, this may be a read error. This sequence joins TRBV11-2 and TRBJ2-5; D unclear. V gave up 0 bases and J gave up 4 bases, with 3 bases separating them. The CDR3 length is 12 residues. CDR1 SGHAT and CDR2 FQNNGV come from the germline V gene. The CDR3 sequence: CASSLDIETQYF. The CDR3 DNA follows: TGTGCCAGCAGCTTAGATATAGAGACCCAGTACTTC.